The T cell receptor beta chain under discussion was sequenced for a study of Graves' ophthalmopathy and Graves' hyperthyroidism. Transcripts of RNA were the source for amplifying TCR beta CDR3 regions. Second-round multiplex PCR came after a first-round RT-PCR that employed HTBI primers. TCRdb re-derived calls from the multiplex PCR reads in MiXCR, one entry per CDR3 protein. The sample contains 1 million to 1.3 million distinct CDR3 sequences, 35% to 40% of which appear only once. V was clipped by 8 bases and J by 5 bases, with 13 bases between them. CDR3 length equals 13 residues. Germline CDR1 and CDR2: SGHAT and FQDESV (reference sequence).

What was sequenced was peripheral blood or thyroid tissue (not recorded which). This TCR was recovered from an adult man with Graves' hyperthyroidism. The chain employs TRBV11-1 and TRBJ1-5; D remains ambiguous. In nucleotides, the CDR3 is TGTGCCAGCCGTTTCTGGGATGATCAGCCCCAGCATTTT. The encoded protein is CASRFWDDQPQHF.